Following are 11 T cell receptor beta chains from one sample sequenced in a study of T cells in Graves' hyperthyroidism and ophthalmopathy. TCR beta CDR3 regions were amplified from RNA transcripts. Carried out on the TCR CDR3, a first-round RT-PCR used the HTBI primer set. A single record per CDR3 protein comes from TCRdb applying MiXCR to the multiplex PCR reads. The data contain some 180,000 distinct CDR3 sequences, about 15% of them seen just once; the ten biggest clones take up 29%. Sequenced material: blood. The receptors derive from a woman between 50 and 59 years old with Graves' hyperthyroidism.

This clonotype was recorded many times. The chain combines TRBV5-1 with TRBJ1-1; no definite D call. Deletions cut 0 bases from V and 4 bases from J, with 13 bases between. The CDR3 runs to 15 residues. Germline V gene lookup returns CDR1 SGHRS and CDR2 YFSETQ. CDR3 region: CASSLEGLTSTEAFF. The CDR3 region has the DNA TGCGCCAGCAGCTTGGAAGGATTAACGAGCACTGAAGCTTTCTTT.

This clonotype appeared many times. This chain links TRBV29-1 with TRBJ1-5; D is unresolved. This CDR3 has 13 amino acids. Germline assignment: CDR1 SQVTM and CDR2 ANQGSEA. Trimming removed 4 bases at V and 5 bases at J, with 12 bases between. The CDR3 nucleotides are TGCAGCGTTGTAGAGCAGCGGGATCAGCCCCAGCATTTT. Translating gives CSVVEQRDQPQHF.

This rearrangement joins TRBV4-2 to TRBJ2-7; D is possibly TRBD2 (5 bases). The CDR3 loop spans 16 amino acids. V was cut by 1 base and J by 1 base, with 14 bases left in between. Per germline, CDR1 LGHNA and CDR2 YNFKEQ. The CDR3 reads CASSQGDASRSYEQYF. The DNA of the CDR3 is TGTGCCAGCAGCCAAGGGGATGCTAGCAGATCCTACGAGCAGTACTTC.

This clonotype came up many times. The rearrangement joins TRBV14 to TRBJ2-1; 9 bases are a match to TRBD1. With 5 bases clipped from V and 8 bases from J, the junction kept 13 bases outside the gene matches. This CDR3 region has 16 residues. Germline V CDR1 and CDR2: SGHDN, FVKESK. Written as DNA, the CDR3 is TGTGCCAGCAGCAAAAGACCCGGGACAGGGTCCCATGAGCAGTTCTTC. Protein sequence: CASSKRPGTGSHEQFF. Full variable domain (rest looked up from reference TRBV14 and TRBJ2-1): EAGVTQFPSHSVIEKGQTVTLRCDPISGHDNLYWYRRVMGKEIKFLLHFVKESKQDESGMPNNRFLAERTGGTYSTLKVQPAELEDSGVYFCASSKRPGTGSHEQFFGPGTRLTVL.

This clonotype was observed at least ten times. The chain uses TRBV29-1 and TRBJ1-1; D ambiguous. Germline-derived CDR1 and CDR2 are SQVTM and ANQGSEA. The V end was cut by 6 bases, the J end by 1 base, with 15 bases between. CDR3 size: 14 residues. For the CDR3, the DNA is TGCAGCGTAGAAACACCGTTTACGAACACTGAAGCTTTCTTT. Translated, it gives CSVETPFTNTEAFF.

The count of this clonotype is one. J is TRBJ1-4 and V is TRBV28; D is possibly TRBD1 (5 bases). Germline V gene sequence: CDR1 MDHEN, CDR2 SYDVKM. V lost 7 bases and J 7 bases, leaving 19 bases between the germline ends. This CDR3 comprises 15 residues. CDR3 in amino acids: CASIPSDSAGEKLFF. CDR3 nucleotides: TGTGCCAGCATCCCCTCCGACAGCGCGGGTGAAAAACTGTTTTTT.

This clonotype was counted ten times or more. The rearrangement links TRBV7-8 to TRBJ1-6; D is unclear. With 3 bases removed from V and 7 bases from J, the gap between germline ends came to 4 bases. CDR3 length: 12 amino acids. The V gene's germline CDR1 is SGHVS and CDR2 FQNEAQ. CDR3 DNA sequence: TGTGCCAGCAGCTTCAGGAATTCACCCCTCCACTTT. Its protein product is CASSFRNSPLHF.

This clonotype was recorded many times. This chain connects TRBV11-3 to TRBJ2-1, with D possibly being TRBD1 or TRBD2 (6 bases each). Germline CDR1 SGHNT, CDR2 YENEEA. The germline V and J ends were trimmed by 3 bases and 2 bases, with 17 bases remaining between them. The CDR3 is 17 residues long. The DNA for the CDR3 is TGTGCCAGCAGCTTCTCTGTCCCGGGGGCCACCTACAATGAGCAGTTCTTC. Amino acids: CASSFSVPGATYNEQFF.

This clonotype was picked up many times. The chain uses TRBV24-1 and TRBJ2-5, with D hard to call. Trimming stripped 4 bases from V and 4 bases from J, with 6 bases between. Per the germline V gene, CDR1 is KGHDR and CDR2 is SFDVKD. There are 12 residues in the CDR3. CDR3 protein: CATSETAETQYF. CDR3 nucleotide sequence: TGTGCCACCAGTGAAACCGCAGAGACCCAGTACTTC.

This rearrangement joins TRBV5-1 to TRBJ1-2; 7 bases align to TRBD1. Unmatched junction bases numbered 7, after V lost 5 bases and J lost 0 bases. Germline V CDR1 and CDR2: SGHRS, YFSETQ. This CDR3 has 15 residues. CDR3: CASRRGQNTNYGYTF. In DNA form, the CDR3 reads TGCGCCAGCAGGAGGGGACAGAATACTAACTATGGCTACACCTTC.

This clonotype was counted at least ten times. V is TRBV12-3 or TRBV12-4 and J is TRBJ1-1; D remains ambiguous. The CDR3 has 13 residues. Trimming shortened V by 5 bases and J by 4 bases, and 11 bases separated the two germline ends. The CDR3: CASSAEVGTEAFF. The CDR3 region has the DNA TGTGCCAGCAGTGCCGAGGTTGGCACTGAAGCTTTCTTT.